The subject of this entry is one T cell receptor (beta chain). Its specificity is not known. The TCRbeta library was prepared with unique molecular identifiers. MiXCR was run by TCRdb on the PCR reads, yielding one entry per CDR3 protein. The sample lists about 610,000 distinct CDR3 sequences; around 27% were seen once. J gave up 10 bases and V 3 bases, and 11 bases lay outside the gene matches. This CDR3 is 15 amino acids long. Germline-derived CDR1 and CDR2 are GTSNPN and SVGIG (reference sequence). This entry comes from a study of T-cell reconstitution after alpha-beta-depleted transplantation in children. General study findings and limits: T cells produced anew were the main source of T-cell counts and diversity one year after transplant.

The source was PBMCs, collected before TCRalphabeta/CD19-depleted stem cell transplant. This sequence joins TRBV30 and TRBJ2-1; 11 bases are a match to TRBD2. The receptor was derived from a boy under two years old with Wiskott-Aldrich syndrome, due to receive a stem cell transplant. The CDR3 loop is CAWSQGLAATLEQFF. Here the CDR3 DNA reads TGTGCCTGGAGCCAGGGACTAGCGGCAACTTTGGAGCAGTTCTTC.